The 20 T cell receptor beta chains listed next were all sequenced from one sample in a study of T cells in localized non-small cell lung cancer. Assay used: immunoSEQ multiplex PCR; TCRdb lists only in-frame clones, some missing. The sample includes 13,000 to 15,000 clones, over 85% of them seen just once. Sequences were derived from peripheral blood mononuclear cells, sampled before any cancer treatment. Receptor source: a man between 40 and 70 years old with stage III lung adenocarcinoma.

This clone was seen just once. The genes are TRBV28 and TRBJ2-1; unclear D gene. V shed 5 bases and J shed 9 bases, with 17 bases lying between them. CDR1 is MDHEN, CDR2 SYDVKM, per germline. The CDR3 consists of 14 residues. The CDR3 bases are TGTGCCAGCAGTATTCTCGCCTCTAGGGCTGAGCAGTTCTTC. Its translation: CASSILASRAEQFF.

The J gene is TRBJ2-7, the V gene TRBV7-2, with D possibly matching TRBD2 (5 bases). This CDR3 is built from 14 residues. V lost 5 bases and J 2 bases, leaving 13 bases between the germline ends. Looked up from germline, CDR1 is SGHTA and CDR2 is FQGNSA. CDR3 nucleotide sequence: TGTGCCAGCAGCACTTCGGCCGGGGCCTACGAGCAGTACTTC. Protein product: CASSTSAGAYEQYF.

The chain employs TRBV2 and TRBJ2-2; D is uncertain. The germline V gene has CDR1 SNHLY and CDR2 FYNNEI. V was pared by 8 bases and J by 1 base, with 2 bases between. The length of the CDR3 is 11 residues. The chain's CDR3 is CASRNTGELFF. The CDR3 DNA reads TGTGCCAGCCGGAACACCGGGGAGCTGTTTTTT.

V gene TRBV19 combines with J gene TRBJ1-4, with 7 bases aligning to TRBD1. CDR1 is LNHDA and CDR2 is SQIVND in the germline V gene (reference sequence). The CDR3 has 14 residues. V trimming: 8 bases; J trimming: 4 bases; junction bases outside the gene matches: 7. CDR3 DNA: TGTGCCAGTGCCCTGGGGGACAGTAATGAAAAACTGTTTTTT. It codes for CASALGDSNEKLFF.

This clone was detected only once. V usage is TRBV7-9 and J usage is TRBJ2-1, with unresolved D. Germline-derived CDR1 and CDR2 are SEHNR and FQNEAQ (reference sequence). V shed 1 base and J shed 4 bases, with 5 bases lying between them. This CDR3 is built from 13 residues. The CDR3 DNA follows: TGTGCCAGCAGCTTAGATGGGTACAATGAGCAGTTCTTC. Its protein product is CASSLDGYNEQFF.

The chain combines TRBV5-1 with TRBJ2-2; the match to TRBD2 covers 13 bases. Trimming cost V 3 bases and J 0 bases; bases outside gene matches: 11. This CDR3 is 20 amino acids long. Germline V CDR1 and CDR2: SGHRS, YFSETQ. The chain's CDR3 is CASSSPLELAGGTNTGELFF. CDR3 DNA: TGCGCCAGCAGCTCACCCCTGGAACTAGCGGGAGGGACGAACACCGGGGAGCTGTTTTTT.

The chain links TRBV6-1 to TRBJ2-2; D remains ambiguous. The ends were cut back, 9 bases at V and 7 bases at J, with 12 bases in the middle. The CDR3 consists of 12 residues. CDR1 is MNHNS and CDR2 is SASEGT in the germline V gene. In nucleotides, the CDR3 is TGTGCCAGTCCGTATCCGGGCGGGGAGCTGTTTTTT. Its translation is CASPYPGGELFF.

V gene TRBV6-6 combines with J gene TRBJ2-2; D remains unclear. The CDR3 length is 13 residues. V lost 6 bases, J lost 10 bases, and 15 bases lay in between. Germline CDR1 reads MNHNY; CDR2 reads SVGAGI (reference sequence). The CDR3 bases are TGTGCCAGCAGCACATCCTTAGGGTCGGAGCTGTTTTTT. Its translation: CASSTSLGSELFF.

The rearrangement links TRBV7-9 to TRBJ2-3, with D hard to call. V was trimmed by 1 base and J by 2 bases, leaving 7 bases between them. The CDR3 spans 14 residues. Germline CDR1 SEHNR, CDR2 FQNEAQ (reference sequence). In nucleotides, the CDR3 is TGTGCCAGCAGCTTAGGCCCAGACACAGATACGCAGTATTTT. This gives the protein CASSLGPDTDTQYF.

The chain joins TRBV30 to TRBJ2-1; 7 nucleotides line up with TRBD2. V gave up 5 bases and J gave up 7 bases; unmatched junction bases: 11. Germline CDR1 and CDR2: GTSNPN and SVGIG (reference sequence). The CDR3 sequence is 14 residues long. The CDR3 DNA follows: TGTGCCTGGCTCTGGGGGAGGGGAAGGAATGAGCAGTTCTTC. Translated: CAWLWGRGRNEQFF.

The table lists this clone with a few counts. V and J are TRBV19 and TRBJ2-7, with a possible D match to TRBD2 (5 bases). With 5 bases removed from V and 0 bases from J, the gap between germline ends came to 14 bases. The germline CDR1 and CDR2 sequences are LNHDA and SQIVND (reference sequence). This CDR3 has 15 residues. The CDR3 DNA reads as TGTGCCAGTAGTTCTAGCCCGGTTAGCTCCTACGAGCAGTACTTC. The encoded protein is CASSSSPVSSYEQYF.

The CDR3 coding sequence is TGTGCCAGCAGTCATGACAGTGCAACTAATGAAAAACTGTTTTTT. The encoded protein is CASSHDSATNEKLFF. The genes are TRBV28 and TRBJ1-4; possible D gene TRBD1, 5 bases. Trimming cost V 5 bases and J 0 bases, with 10 bases left between them. The CDR3 is made up of 15 amino acids. CDR1 MDHEN and CDR2 SYDVKM come from the germline V gene.

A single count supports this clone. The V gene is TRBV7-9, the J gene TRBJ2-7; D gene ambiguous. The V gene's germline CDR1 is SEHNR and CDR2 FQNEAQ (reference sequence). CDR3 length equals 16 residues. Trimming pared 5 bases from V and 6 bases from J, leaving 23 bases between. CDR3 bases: TGTGCCAGCAGCCCCCGGACCTCCCTACCCTCTAGCGAGCAGTACTTC. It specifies CASSPRTSLPSSEQYF. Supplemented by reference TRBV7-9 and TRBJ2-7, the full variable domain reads DTGVSQNPRHKITKRGQNVTFRCDPISEHNRLYWYRQTLGQGPEFLTYFQNEAQLEKSRLLSDRFSAERPKGSFSTLEIQRTEQGDSAMYLCASSPRTSLPSSEQYFGPGTRLTVT.

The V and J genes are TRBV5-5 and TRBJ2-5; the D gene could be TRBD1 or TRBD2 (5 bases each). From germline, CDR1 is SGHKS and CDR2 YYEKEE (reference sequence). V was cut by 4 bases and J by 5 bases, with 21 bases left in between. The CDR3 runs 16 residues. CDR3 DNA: TGTGCCAGCAGCACGACCTCAGGGAGCGGTCGTGAGACCCAGTACTTC. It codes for CASSTTSGSGRETQYF.

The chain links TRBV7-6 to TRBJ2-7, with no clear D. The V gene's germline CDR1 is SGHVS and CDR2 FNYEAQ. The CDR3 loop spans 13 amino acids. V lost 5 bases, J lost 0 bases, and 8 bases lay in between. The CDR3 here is CASSSDNSYEQYF. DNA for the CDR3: TGTGCCAGCAGCAGCGACAACTCCTACGAGCAGTACTTC.

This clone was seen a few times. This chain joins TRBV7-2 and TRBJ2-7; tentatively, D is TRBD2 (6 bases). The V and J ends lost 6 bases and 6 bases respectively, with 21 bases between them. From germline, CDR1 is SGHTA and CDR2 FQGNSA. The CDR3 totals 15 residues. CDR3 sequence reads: CASRFPGGIASEQYF. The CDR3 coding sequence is TGTGCCAGCAGGTTCCCGGGCGGGATAGCCAGCGAGCAGTACTTC.

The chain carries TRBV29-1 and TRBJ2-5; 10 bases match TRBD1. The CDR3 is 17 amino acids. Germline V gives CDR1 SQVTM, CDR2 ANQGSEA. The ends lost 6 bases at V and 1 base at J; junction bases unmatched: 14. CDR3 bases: TGCAGCGTCGGCCGGGACAGGGGCTTTCTTTCCCAAGAGACCCAGTACTTC. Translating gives CSVGRDRGFLSQETQYF.

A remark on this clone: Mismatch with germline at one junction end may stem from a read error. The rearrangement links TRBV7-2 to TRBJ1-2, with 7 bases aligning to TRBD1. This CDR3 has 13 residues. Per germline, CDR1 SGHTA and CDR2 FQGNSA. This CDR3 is CASSLGGPGTVLF. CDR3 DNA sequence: TGTGCCAGCAGCTTAGGAGGCCCCGGGACAGTTCTATTC. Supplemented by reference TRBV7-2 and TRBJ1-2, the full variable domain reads GAGVSQSPSNKVTEKGKDVELRCDPISGHTALYWYRQSLGQGLEFLIYFQGNSAPDKSGLPSDRFSAERTGGSVSTLTIQRTQQEDSAVYLCASSLGGPGTVLFGSGTRLTVV.

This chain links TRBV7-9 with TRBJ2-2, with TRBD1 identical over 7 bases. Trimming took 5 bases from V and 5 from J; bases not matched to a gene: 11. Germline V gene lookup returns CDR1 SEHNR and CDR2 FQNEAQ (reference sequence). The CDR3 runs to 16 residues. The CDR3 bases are TGTGCCAGCAGCCATCGACAGGGTCGGCAAACCGGGGAGCTGTTTTTT. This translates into CASSHRQGRQTGELFF.

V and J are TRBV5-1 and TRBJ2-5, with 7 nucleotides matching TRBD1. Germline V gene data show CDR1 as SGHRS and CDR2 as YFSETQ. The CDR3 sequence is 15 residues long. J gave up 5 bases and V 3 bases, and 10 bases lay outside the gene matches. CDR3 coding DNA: TGCGCCAGCAGCTCAACTGACAGGGAGTTCGAGACCCAGTACTTC. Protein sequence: CASSSTDREFETQYF.